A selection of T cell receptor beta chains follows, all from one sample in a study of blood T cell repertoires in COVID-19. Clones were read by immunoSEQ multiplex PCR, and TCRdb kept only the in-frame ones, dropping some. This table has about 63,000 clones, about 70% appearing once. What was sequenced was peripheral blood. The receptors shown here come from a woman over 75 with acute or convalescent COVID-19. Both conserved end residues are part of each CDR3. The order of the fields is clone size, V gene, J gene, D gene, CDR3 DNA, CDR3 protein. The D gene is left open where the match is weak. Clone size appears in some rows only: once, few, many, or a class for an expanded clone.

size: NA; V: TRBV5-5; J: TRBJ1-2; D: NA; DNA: TGTGCCAGCAGACCCGGGGGAGGGAATGGCTACACCTTC; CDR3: CASRPGGGNGYTF
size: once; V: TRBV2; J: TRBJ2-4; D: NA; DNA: TGTGCCAGCAGTGAAGTTTGGACAGACTGGGCCAAAAACATTCAGTACTTC; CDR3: CASSEVWTDWAKNIQYF
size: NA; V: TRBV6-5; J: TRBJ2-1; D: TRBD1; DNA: TGTGCCAGCAGTTACCGGGACAGTTCCTACAATGAGCAGTTCTTC; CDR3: CASSYRDSSYNEQFF
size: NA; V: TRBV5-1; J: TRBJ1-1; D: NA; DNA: TGCGCCAGCAGCCTGGACGCGGGGGGAACTGAAGCTTTCTTT; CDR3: CASSLDAGGTEAFF
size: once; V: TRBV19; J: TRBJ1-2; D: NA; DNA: TGTGCCAGTAGTATAGACGGCAGCGTCTATGGCTACACCTTC; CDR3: CASSIDGSVYGYTF
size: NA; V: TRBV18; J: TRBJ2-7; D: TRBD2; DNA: TGTGCCAGCTCACCAATGGGACTAGGAGACTATTACGAGCAGTACTTC; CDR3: CASSPMGLGDYYEQYF
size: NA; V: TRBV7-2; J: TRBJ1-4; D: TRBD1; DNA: TGTGCCAGCAGCTTAGGGACAGGGACCAGTCTTAATGAAAAACTGTTTTTT; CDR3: CASSLGTGTSLNEKLFF
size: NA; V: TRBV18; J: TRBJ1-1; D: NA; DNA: TGTGCCAGCTCACCAGGACGGGAGAACACTGAAGCTTTCTTT; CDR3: CASSPGRENTEAFF
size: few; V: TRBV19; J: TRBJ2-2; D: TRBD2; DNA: TGTGCCAGTAGTATAAGCGGGAGTTACACCGGGGAGCTGTTTTTT; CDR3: CASSISGSYTGELFF
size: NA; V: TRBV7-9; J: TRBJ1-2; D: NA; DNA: TGTGCCAGCAGCCGAGGGGGTCCAGGGTCTGGTGGCTACACCTTC; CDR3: CASSRGGPGSGGYTF